The 24 T cell receptor beta chains below all came from one sample that was sequenced in a study of blood T cells in healthy people across ages. The second PCR ran about 6 to 12 cycles with a sample-barcoded 5' primer and J-beta primers. One entry per CDR3 protein results from TCRdb running MiXCR on the 5' RACE reads. The profile shows fewer than 750,000 distinct CDR3 sequences, around 48% of them singletons. Sequencing was done on a sample of blood. These receptors were taken from a man older than 75 in good health.

This rearrangement joins TRBV5-5 to TRBJ2-1; either TRBD1 or TRBD2 may supply D (5 bases each). This CDR3 spans 15 amino acids. V was cut by 3 bases and J by 0 bases, with 10 bases left in between. Per the germline V gene, CDR1 is SGHKS and CDR2 is YYEKEE (reference sequence). The CDR3 region has the DNA TGTGCCAGCAGCTGGGACCTTCCCTCCTACAATGAGCAGTTCTTC. This codes for CASSWDLPSYNEQFF.

This clonotype has more than one count but fewer than ten. J is TRBJ2-1 and V is TRBV7-2; D possibly corresponds to TRBD1 (6 bases). Trimming pared 2 bases from V and 4 bases from J, leaving 12 bases between. CDR1 and CDR2 (germline): SGHTA, FQGNSA. The CDR3 sequence is 15 residues long. CDR3 region: CASSLRAGAYNEQFF. CDR3 in DNA: TGTGCCAGCAGCTTAAGGGCAGGGGCGTACAATGAGCAGTTCTTC.

The J gene is TRBJ2-1, the V gene TRBV7-3; D gene unclear. Looked up from germline, CDR1 is SGHTA and CDR2 is FQGTGA. With 5 bases removed from V and 8 bases from J, the gap between germline ends came to 13 bases. The CDR3 has 13 residues. This CDR3 reads CASSTDSLYEQFF. CDR3 coding DNA: TGTGCCAGCAGCACAGATTCCCTCTATGAGCAGTTCTTC.

This sequence joins TRBV19 and TRBJ2-1; D is possibly TRBD2 (6 bases). Trimming left V 2 bases short and J 7 bases short, with 12 bases between. The germline V gene has CDR1 LNHDA and CDR2 SQIVND (reference sequence). The CDR3 is made up of 14 amino acids. This CDR3 reads CASSIQAAGNEQFF. DNA of the CDR3: TGTGCCAGTAGTATACAGGCGGCGGGGAATGAGCAGTTCTTC.

This clonotype was seen a single time. The chain is built from TRBV2 and TRBJ2-1; 8 bases align to TRBD1. Losses at the gene ends were 4 bases for V and 8 bases for J; bases not matched to a gene: 13. This CDR3 comprises 16 residues. CDR1 is SNHLY, CDR2 FYNNEI, per germline. The CDR3 protein is CASSGQGAYMGHEQFF. CDR3 in DNA: TGTGCCAGCAGTGGGCAGGGGGCTTATATGGGTCATGAGCAGTTCTTC.

The genes are TRBV20-1 and TRBJ2-5, with 12 nucleotides matching TRBD2. This CDR3 contains 16 residues. Trimming at V came to 7 bases and at J to 4 bases, leaving 13 bases not matched to a gene. The germline gives CDR1 DFQATT, CDR2 SNEGSKA (reference sequence). The CDR3 region is CSGGLKLAGGPETQYF. For the CDR3, the DNA is TGCAGTGGGGGGCTAAAACTAGCGGGGGGCCCAGAGACCCAGTACTTC.

This clonotype was seen a few times. The chain has TRBV27 and TRBJ2-5; no clear D. This CDR3 spans 15 amino acids. Germline CDR1 and CDR2: MNHEY and SMNVEV (reference sequence). V was shortened by 5 bases and J by 3 bases, with 16 bases between the two germline ends. The CDR3 sequence: CASSPPGYRKETQYF. DNA of the CDR3: TGTGCCAGCAGTCCCCCGGGTTATAGAAAAGAGACCCAGTACTTC.

This clonotype was seen a handful of times. This rearrangement joins TRBV11-2 to TRBJ2-3; D is unresolved. This CDR3 has 12 residues. Trimming left V 5 bases short and J 11 bases short, with 14 bases between. Germline assignment: CDR1 SGHAT and CDR2 FQNNGV. Here the CDR3 DNA reads TGTGCCAGCAGCCCAACCTACCGAAAGCAGTATTTT. This codes for CASSPTYRKQYF.

The rearrangement uses TRBV29-1 and TRBJ1-2; D is perhaps TRBD1 (5 bases). The V gene lost 5 bases and the J gene lost 6 bases, with 13 bases spanning the gap. Germline V gives CDR1 SQVTM, CDR2 ANQGSEA. The CDR3 spans 12 residues. The CDR3, as DNA: TGCAGCGTTCAGGGTGGAGAGGATGGCTACACCTTC. Translating gives CSVQGGEDGYTF.

This clonotype occurred many times. The genes are TRBV29-1 and TRBJ2-5; TRBD2 might be the D (5 bases). The length of the CDR3 is 12 residues. V lost 7 bases, J lost 2 bases, and 11 bases lay in between. Germline V lookup: CDR1 SQVTM, CDR2 ANQGSEA. For the CDR3, the DNA is TGCAGCGGAAGCGGAGGACAAGAGACCCAGTACTTC. Its translation is CSGSGGQETQYF.

This clonotype was counted many times. The CDR3 reads CATGLASYNEQFF. As DNA, the CDR3 is TGTGCCACCGGACTAGCGTCCTACAATGAGCAGTTCTTC. This chain connects TRBV6-6 to TRBJ2-1, with 9 bases matching TRBD2. The length of the CDR3 is 13 residues. Losses at the gene ends were 10 bases for V and 1 base for J; bases not matched to a gene: 2. CDR1 is MNHNY, CDR2 SVGAGI, per germline (reference sequence).

This clonotype was found many times. The chain links TRBV6-6 to TRBJ2-3; tentative D call: TRBD1 (5 bases). The germline CDR1 and CDR2 sequences are MNHNY and SVGAGI (reference sequence). V lost 8 bases and J lost 1, with 13 bases in between. The CDR3 loop spans 14 amino acids. The CDR3 coding sequence is TGTGCCAGCGGGCTCAGGGTGGGCACAGATACGCAGTATTTT. As protein: CASGLRVGTDTQYF.

About this clonotype itself: This may be a read error, as it is one base from a much larger clone. The chain combines TRBV6-6 with TRBJ1-1; D gene uncertain. Germline loops: CDR1 MNHNY, CDR2 SVGAGI (reference sequence). The CDR3 is made up of 17 amino acids. V lost 3 bases, J lost 0 bases, and 17 bases lay in between. Written as DNA, the CDR3 is TGTGCCAGCAGTTATACCGTAACCGTAGACCTGAACACTGAAGCTTTCTTT. Translated, it gives CASSYTVTVDLNTEAFF.

This clonotype was picked up one time. This sequence joins TRBV29-1 and TRBJ1-2, with D possibly being TRBD1 (5 bases). The CDR3 consists of 14 residues. Trimming pared 4 bases from V and 4 bases from J, leaving 16 bases between. Germline-derived CDR1 and CDR2 are SQVTM and ANQGSEA. Written as DNA, the CDR3 is TGCAGCGTTGGGGCGCAGGGAGTGGCCTATGGCTACACCTTC. Protein: CSVGAQGVAYGYTF.

The rearrangement uses TRBV20-1 and TRBJ2-5; D possibly corresponds to TRBD1 (6 bases). The J call could be wrong; TRBJ2-7 is a better fit for the DNA end. Germline loops: CDR1 DFQATT, CDR2 SNEGSKA (reference sequence). This CDR3 has 14 residues. Written as DNA, the CDR3 is TGCAGTGCTAGGAGGACAGCACCTACCTACGAGCAGTACTTC. Translating it yields CSARRTAPTYEQYF.

The V and J genes are TRBV7-2 and TRBJ2-3; tentative D call: TRBD1 (6 bases). The V gene lost 1 base and the J gene lost 4 bases, with 24 bases spanning the gap. CDR1 and CDR2 (germline): SGHTA, FQGNSA. This CDR3 has 19 residues. CDR3 coding DNA: TGTGCCAGCAGCTTAGATCGTATGGGTGGCAGGGGCAAGGCAGATACGCAGTATTTT. Amino acids: CASSLDRMGGRGKADTQYF.

In this sample, this clonotype turned up a few times. V and J are TRBV12-3 or TRBV12-4 and TRBJ2-7, with 8 bases matching TRBD2. The CDR3 consists of 15 residues. Trimming cost V 6 bases and J 8 bases; bases outside gene matches: 15. CDR3 bases: TGTGCCAGCAGCACCTCGAGGTCGGGCGGGGGGAAGCAGTACTTC. Amino acid sequence: CASSTSRSGGGKQYF.

This clonotype was counted a few times. The chain links TRBV7-2 to TRBJ2-2; D is unresolved. CDR1 and CDR2 (germline): SGHTA, FQGNSA. V was trimmed by 3 bases and J by 5 bases, leaving 10 bases between them. The CDR3 has 14 amino acids. This chain's CDR3 is CASSLGKATGELFF. In DNA, the CDR3 is TGTGCCAGCAGCTTGGGGAAAGCAACCGGGGAGCTGTTTTTT.

V gene TRBV7-8 combines with J gene TRBJ1-4; D may be TRBD1 (6 bases). The CDR3 totals 17 residues. The V gene lost 1 base and the J gene lost 10 bases, with 22 bases spanning the gap. CDR1 and CDR2 (germline): SGHVS, FQNEAQ. CDR3 sequence: CASSLVSGLTGTGKLFF. CDR3 DNA: TGTGCCAGCAGCTTAGTAAGCGGATTAACAGGGACGGGAAAACTGTTTTTT. The full variable domain, completed using reference TRBV7-8 and TRBJ1-4, is GAGVSQSPRYKVAKRGQDVALRCDPISGHVSLFWYQQALGQGPEFLTYFQNEAQLDKSGLPSDRFFAERPEGSVSTLKIQRTQQEDSAVYLCASSLVSGLTGTGKLFFGSGTQLSVL.

This chain links TRBV20-1 with TRBJ2-7, with 10 bases matching TRBD2. This CDR3 is 14 amino acids long. Trimming cost V 8 bases and J 5 bases; bases outside gene matches: 12. CDR1 is DFQATT and CDR2 is SNEGSKA in the germline V gene (reference sequence). The DNA for the CDR3 is TGCAGTACCCACAGGAGCGGGGGGGGCGACGAGCAGTACTTC. It codes for CSTHRSGGGDEQYF.

The rearrangement joins TRBV12-3 or TRBV12-4 to TRBJ2-3; D is uncertain. The ends were cut back, 4 bases at V and 5 bases at J, with 16 bases in the middle. The CDR3 loop spans 15 amino acids. The CDR3 nucleotides read TGTGCCAGCAGTTATCGAGATGGGATAGTAGATACGCAGTATTTT. Protein sequence: CASSYRDGIVDTQYF.

This clonotype was recorded at least ten times. This chain uses TRBV7-9 with TRBJ1-2; 7 bases agree with TRBD1. V was pared by 5 bases and J by 5 bases, with 8 bases of the junction left unmatched. The CDR3 contains 14 residues. Germline V gene sequence: CDR1 SEHNR, CDR2 FQNEAQ (reference sequence). For the CDR3, the DNA is TGTGCCAGCAGCCCAGGGGGGCCGTGGTATGGCTACACCTTC. Translating gives CASSPGGPWYGYTF.

This chain joins TRBV4-2 and TRBJ2-7; TRBD2 might be the D (6 bases). The CDR3 loop spans 15 amino acids. V was cut by 3 bases and J by 3 bases, with 15 bases left in between. Per the germline V gene, CDR1 is LGHNA and CDR2 is YNFKEQ. Here the CDR3 DNA reads TGTGCCAGCAGCCAGGCAATAGCGGTTGACTACGAGCAGTACTTC. Amino acid sequence: CASSQAIAVDYEQYF.

In this sample, this clonotype turned up many times. The V call is TRBV6-5, the J call TRBJ2-5, with D possibly being TRBD1 or TRBD2 (6 bases each). Germline V gene data show CDR1 as MNHEY and CDR2 as SVGAGI. V lost 8 bases and J lost 4, with 17 bases in between. This CDR3 region has 14 residues. CDR3 DNA sequence: TGTGCCAGCCGGGATGAGGGGGGCGTAGAGACCCAGTACTTC. It translates to CASRDEGGVETQYF.